This TCR beta chain stems from a study of blood T cell repertoires in COVID-19. With 3 bases removed from V and 0 bases from J, the gap between germline ends came to 9 bases. Per germline, CDR1 SGHAT and CDR2 FQNNGV. The CDR3 is 15 amino acids. Assay: immunoSEQ multiplex PCR; the TCRdb copy retains only in-frame clones and omits some. Of approximately 330,000 clones listed, 87% are singletons. This TCR was sampled from a man aged 25 to 40 with COVID-19, enrolled during active disease. V gene TRBV11-2 combines with J gene TRBJ2-1; D possibly corresponds to TRBD2 (6 bases). What was sequenced was peripheral blood. CDR3: CASSFGDFSYNEQFF. The CDR3 nucleotides are TGTGCCAGCAGCTTTGGGGACTTCTCCTACAATGAGCAGTTCTTC.